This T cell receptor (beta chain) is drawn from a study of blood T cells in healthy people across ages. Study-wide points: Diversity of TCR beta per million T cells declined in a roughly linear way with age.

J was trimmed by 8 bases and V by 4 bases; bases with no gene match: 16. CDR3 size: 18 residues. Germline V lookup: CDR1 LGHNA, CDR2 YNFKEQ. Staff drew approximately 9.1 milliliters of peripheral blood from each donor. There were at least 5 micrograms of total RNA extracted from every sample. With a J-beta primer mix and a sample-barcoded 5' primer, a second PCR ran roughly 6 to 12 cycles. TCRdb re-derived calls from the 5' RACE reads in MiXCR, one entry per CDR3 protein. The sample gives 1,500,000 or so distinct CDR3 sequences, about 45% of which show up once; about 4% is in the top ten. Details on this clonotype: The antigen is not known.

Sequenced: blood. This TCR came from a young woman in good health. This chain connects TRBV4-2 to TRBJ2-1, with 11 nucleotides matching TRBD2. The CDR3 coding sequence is TGTGCCAGCAGCCGCGTAGCGGGAGGGGCGGGGCTTACCTATGAGCAGTTCTTC. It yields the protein CASSRVAGGAGLTYEQFF.